In this sample, the clone carrying this TCR beta chain turned up a few times. The sample's treatment: randomized to nivolumab then ipilimumab (arm A) or the reverse (arm B). None of the patients previously received DNA-damaging chemotherapy. Sorted cells were live CD3+CD8+, lacking CD19 and CD56, from PBMCs. Sequencing was performed with immunoSEQ multiplex PCR; in TCRdb, only in-frame clones are kept and a portion is missing. The repertoire holds about 11,000 clones, 55% to 70% seen once, with around 30% in the top ten. The record originates from a study of sequential checkpoint blockade in melanoma. Study-level background: First-line arms were nivolumab then ipilimumab, or the reverse, randomized 1:1. Each arm's sequence ended with maintenance nivolumab.

Germline V gives CDR1 LNHDA, CDR2 SQIVND (reference sequence). This CDR3 spans 13 amino acids. V dropped 10 bases and J dropped 6 bases, with 19 bases sitting between them. This TCR came from a human donor with melanoma. The material was CD8+ T cells sorted from blood (inferred from file names), obtained from a patient given nivolumab and ipilimumab in sequence. The chain couples TRBV19 to TRBJ2-7; weak D call: TRBD2 (6 bases). The CDR3 bases are TGTGCCACTTGGGACTTCGGGCTACCCGAGCAGTACTTC. It encodes CATWDFGLPEQYF.